This TCR beta chain was sequenced for a study of identical twins. Whole-study findings and limits: Cross-sectional statistics underpinned the conclusions; the same donors were not followed.

The ends lost 5 bases at V and 2 bases at J; junction bases unmatched: 8. This CDR3 comprises 14 residues. Germline V gene sequence: CDR1 DFQATT, CDR2 SNEGSKA (reference sequence). Template switching supplied a universal primer site; unique molecular identifiers were carried on the cDNA. TCRdb analysed the 5' RACE reads with MiXCR anew, one entry per CDR3 protein. The table has approximately 590,000 distinct CDR3 sequences, more than 9% seen once; the top ten hold under 3.5%. All of the donors were Caucasians in good health. Details on this clonotype: Its specificity is not known.

These same data were also listed under a study on yellow fever vaccine responses in identical twins.

The chain recombines TRBV20-1 with TRBJ2-7, with 8 bases lining up with TRBD1. The sequencing sample was made of PBMCs. The TCR was taken from a woman between 18 and 29 years old in good health. CDR3 loop: CSAYPGQGAYEQYF. In DNA form, the CDR3 reads TGCAGTGCTTACCCAGGACAGGGCGCCTACGAGCAGTACTTC.